The present T cell receptor beta chain was sequenced within a study of tumor and adjacent non-tumor tissue in lung cancer. This sample's RNA came from whole unsorted tissue. Distant lung tissue was collected more than 3 cm away from the tumor edge. This clonotype was picked up a small number of times. A modified ARM-PCR protocol with three rounds of nested PCR amplified TCRbeta. TCRdb redid the calling of the multiplex PCR reads with MiXCR, one entry per CDR3 protein. The repertoire consists of approximately 120,000 distinct CDR3 sequences, with roughly two thirds occurring once and the leading ten covering around a fifth. Germline trimming cut 6 bases from V and 3 bases from J; bases unmatched to any gene: 5. The CDR3 is made up of 14 amino acids. Looked up from germline, CDR1 is SNHLY and CDR2 is FYNNEI.

This sequence was found in a man aged 55 to 70 with non-small cell lung cancer. This chain joins TRBV2 and TRBJ2-3, with TRBD1 matching over 8 bases. Sequenced sample: distant non-tumor lung tissue. Here the CDR3 DNA reads TGTGCCAGCAGGAGGACAGGGCTTACAGATACGCAGTATTTT. Translation gives CASRRTGLTDTQYF.